These 20 T cell receptor beta chains were sequenced from one sample in a study of blood T cells in healthy people across ages. Combining a sample-barcoded 5' primer with a J-beta primer mix, a second PCR ran for about 6 to 12 cycles. One entry per CDR3 protein results from TCRdb running MiXCR on the 5' RACE reads. The data contain 1.5 million to 2 million distinct CDR3 sequences, roughly 50% of them seen just once; the ten biggest clones take up less than 2.5%. Sequencing was carried out using blood. These receptors originate from a woman in her thirties or forties in good health.

This clonotype has just a few counts. The V gene is TRBV29-1, the J gene TRBJ2-3, with 9 bases matching TRBD1. The CDR3 loop spans 15 amino acids. The V gene's germline CDR1 is SQVTM and CDR2 ANQGSEA. After removal of 8 bases from V and 1 base from J, the junction contained 10 bases not matched to a gene. CDR3 in DNA: TGCAGCTCAACAGGGGGCAGGAAGGGCACAGATACGCAGTATTTT. Translated, it gives CSSTGGRKGTDTQYF.

The count of this clonotype is one. The chain recombines TRBV6-5 with TRBJ1-2, with D possibly TRBD1 on 6 matching bases. The CDR3 covers 13 residues. Germline V gene lookup returns CDR1 MNHEY and CDR2 SVGAGI. Trimming took off 0 bases at V and 8 bases at J, with 10 bases between the two ends. Written as DNA, the CDR3 is TGTGCCAGCAGTTACTCGGGGGCGGGGGGCTACACCTTC. The encoded protein is CASSYSGAGGYTF.

V gene TRBV7-8 combines with J gene TRBJ2-7; D assignment may be TRBD1 or TRBD2 (5 bases each). Trimming left V 4 bases short and J 1 base short, with 23 bases between. The germline V gene encodes CDR1 SGHVS and CDR2 FQNEAQ. This CDR3 contains 18 residues. The CDR3: CASSSVSGGRTESYEQYF. CDR3 nucleotides: TGTGCCAGCAGCTCCGTTAGTGGGGGTCGGACGGAATCCTACGAGCAGTACTTC.

The CDR3 spells CASSPQDVGANVLTF. CDR3 nucleotide sequence: TGTGCCAGCAGCCCCCAGGACGTGGGGGCCAACGTCCTGACTTTC. V and J are TRBV28 and TRBJ2-6; the D is unclear. The CDR3 sequence is 15 residues long. V lost 6 bases and J 4 bases, leaving 13 bases between the germline ends. The V gene's germline CDR1 is MDHEN and CDR2 SYDVKM. Supplemented by reference TRBV28 and TRBJ2-6, the full variable domain reads DVKVTQSSRYLVKRTGEKVFLECVQDMDHENMFWYRQDPGLGLRLIYFSYDVKMKEKGDIPEGYSVSREKKERFSLILESASTNQTSMYLCASSPQDVGANVLTFGAGSRLTVL.

The chain employs TRBV28 and TRBJ2-5; D is unclear. This CDR3 has 13 amino acids. Germline CDR1 MDHEN, CDR2 SYDVKM. The V end lost 7 bases, the J end lost 1 base, and 10 bases lay between the germline ends. The CDR3 nucleotides read TGTGCCAGCAATGACCAGCTCCAAGAGACCCAGTACTTC. Its translation is CASNDQLQETQYF.

This chain joins TRBV20-1 and TRBJ1-5; 8 bases line up with TRBD1. The CDR3 is 13 amino acids. Trimming at V came to 5 bases and at J to 4 bases, leaving 4 bases not matched to a gene. Germline V gene sequence: CDR1 DFQATT, CDR2 SNEGSKA (reference sequence). The CDR3 sequence is CSARQGPNQPQHF. DNA of the CDR3: TGCAGTGCTCGACAGGGGCCTAATCAGCCCCAGCATTTT.

This chain uses TRBV28 with TRBJ2-3; D may be TRBD2 (5 bases). V shed 7 bases and J shed 7 bases, with 21 bases lying between them. The CDR3 contains 15 residues. Germline values: CDR1 MDHEN, CDR2 SYDVKM. CDR3 nucleotides: TGTGCCAGCACCCCTCGCGGGCCACTAGGGAATACGCAGTATTTT. Translation gives CASTPRGPLGNTQYF.

The chain links TRBV5-1 to TRBJ2-1; 7 bases are a match to TRBD2. CDR3 size: 17 residues. CDR1 is SGHRS, CDR2 YFSETQ, per germline. V lost 0 bases, J lost 2 bases, and 8 bases stayed unmatched. The CDR3 coding sequence is TGCGCCAGCAGCTTGGTTTCGCTAGCGGCAACCTACAATGAGCAGTTCTTC. Protein sequence: CASSLVSLAATYNEQFF.

The V call is TRBV28, the J call TRBJ2-3; 7 bases line up with TRBD2. The CDR3 is made up of 15 amino acids. Trimming cost V 7 bases and J 4 bases; bases outside gene matches: 11. From germline, CDR1 is MDHEN and CDR2 SYDVKM. The CDR3 sequence: CASTSAAGEPDTQYF. CDR3 in DNA: TGTGCCAGCACCTCGGCGGCGGGGGAACCAGATACGCAGTATTTT.

V gene TRBV28 combines with J gene TRBJ2-7; perhaps TRBD1 as D (6 bases). The V end was cut by 4 bases, the J end by 3 bases, with 10 bases between. CDR1 is MDHEN and CDR2 is SYDVKM in the germline V gene. CDR3 length equals 13 residues. CDR3 bases: TGTGCCAGCAGTTCCGAAGGGGGCTACGAGCAGTACTTC. Encoded protein: CASSSEGGYEQYF.

The rearrangement links TRBV7-2 to TRBJ2-7; D is unresolved. CDR1 and CDR2 (germline): SGHTA, FQGNSA. Trimming cost V 1 base and J 5 bases, with 15 bases left between them. This CDR3 comprises 15 residues. DNA for the CDR3: TGTGCCAGCAGCTTAGTTGGGCTAGTTTTCCACGAGCAGTACTTC. It is translated as CASSLVGLVFHEQYF.

This chain links TRBV12-3 or TRBV12-4 with TRBJ1-2; D call uncertain. Trimming left V 6 bases short and J 7 bases short, with 15 bases between. The CDR3 contains 13 residues. The CDR3 nucleotides are TGTGCCAGCAGGGAAACAGAGTCGCGTGGCTACACCTTC. As protein: CASRETESRGYTF.

This chain connects TRBV15 to TRBJ1-1; 8 nucleotides line up with TRBD1. The J segment lost 1 base and the V segment lost 3 bases, leaving 7 bases of the junction unmatched. CDR1 and CDR2 (germline): LNHNV, YYDKDF (reference sequence). The CDR3 loop spans 16 amino acids. CDR3 region: CATSRDRTGTNTEAFF. The CDR3 DNA is TGTGCCACCAGCAGGGACAGGACAGGGACGAACACTGAAGCTTTCTTT.

The chain couples TRBV3-1 to TRBJ2-1; D gene uncertain. Germline loops: CDR1 LGHDT, CDR2 YNNKEL (reference sequence). Trimming cost V 4 bases and J 9 bases, with 19 bases left between them. The CDR3 totals 15 residues. Written as DNA, the CDR3 is TGTGCCAGCAGCCCCACTTTGTCTAGTGGTAGTGAGCAGTTCTTC. Protein product: CASSPTLSSGSEQFF.

This chain connects TRBV9 to TRBJ2-4, with a possible D match to TRBD1 (5 bases). The J call may be faulty, since TRBJ2-7 better matches the DNA end. Germline V gives CDR1 SGDLS, CDR2 YYNGEE. The CDR3 length is 15 residues. DNA for the CDR3: TGTGCCAGCAGCGTGGCTTGGGGCAGCGTAAACGAGCAGTACTTC. Protein product: CASSVAWGSVNEQYF.

Comments on this clonotype: A much larger clonotype is one base distant, so this may be a read error. V usage is TRBV7-6 and J usage is TRBJ2-6; 8 nucleotides align to TRBD1. CDR1 is SGHVS, CDR2 FNYEAQ, per germline. This CDR3 spans 16 amino acids. The CDR3 bases are TGTGCCAGCAGCCCCCGACAGGGGTCTGTGGCCAACGTCCTGACTTTC. As protein: CASSPRQGSVANVLTF.

The rearrangement links TRBV3-1 to TRBJ1-1; D not certain. Trimming removed 0 bases at V and 4 bases at J, with 12 bases between. The CDR3 sequence is 15 residues long. Germline V CDR1 and CDR2: LGHDT, YNNKEL (reference sequence). The CDR3 reads CASSQDTGVGTEAFF. CDR3 in DNA: TGTGCCAGCAGCCAAGATACCGGGGTTGGCACTGAAGCTTTCTTT.

This clonotype was detected only a few times. The V and J genes are TRBV6-1 and TRBJ1-2; 7 bases agree with TRBD1. CDR1 and CDR2 from the germline V gene are MNHNS and SASEGT. The CDR3 extends over 15 amino acids. Trimming took 1 base from V and 1 from J; bases not matched to a gene: 3. The CDR3 reads CASSEGTGFNYGYTF. DNA for the CDR3: TGTGCCAGCAGTGAAGGGACAGGCTTTAACTATGGCTACACCTTC.

This clonotype was found a few times. J is TRBJ1-2 and V is TRBV7-2; possibly TRBD1 for D (6 bases). CDR1 and CDR2 (germline): SGHTA, FQGNSA. V shed 5 bases and J shed 5 bases, with 15 bases lying between them. There are 14 residues in the CDR3. CDR3 nucleotide sequence: TGTGCCAGCAGCCCCCCGAGGACAGAGTATGGCTACACCTTC. It is translated as CASSPPRTEYGYTF.

The rearrangement uses TRBV9 and TRBJ1-2, with TRBD1 matching 7 bases. The length of the CDR3 is 16 residues. Germline V gene sequence: CDR1 SGDLS, CDR2 YYNGEE. Trimming at V came to 4 bases and at J to 6 bases, leaving 15 bases not matched to a gene. The CDR3 reads CASSSTRATQGDGYTF. DNA for the CDR3: TGTGCCAGCAGCTCAACACGGGCCACCCAGGGGGATGGCTACACCTTC.